A few counts support the clone carrying this T cell receptor (beta chain). Under the authors' procedure: Amplification with reference gene primers provided the estimates of nucleated cell counts. Method: immunoSEQ multiplex PCR; TCRdb's copy keeps in-frame clones and lacks some. V, J and clone size reflect that table, while D and trimming were determined from the DNA. Of some 400,000 clones in the sample, approximately 87% are singletons; the top ten hold less than 11%. After removal of 0 bases from V and 0 bases from J, the junction contained 0 bases not matched to a gene. This CDR3 comprises 15 residues. In germline, CDR1 is KGHDR, CDR2 SFDVKD. Seattle's cohort entered during active infection and was followed longitudinally. This sample is part of a study of blood T cell repertoires in COVID-19. Study summary: From the United States, Italy and Spain came samples of acute and convalescent COVID-19. Sample material is recorded as cDNA or gDNA derived from T cells, B-cell-depleted T cells, or PBMCs.

The sequence came from a woman aged 30 to 39 with COVID-19, enrolled during active disease. Material: peripheral blood. The gene calls are TRBV24-1 and TRBJ2-5, with TRBD2 identical over 7 bases. CDR3 amino acids: CATSDLGRDQETQYF. Here the CDR3 DNA reads TGTGCCACCAGTGATTTGGGGAGGGACCAAGAGACCCAGTACTTC.